This T cell receptor beta chain derives from a study of T-cell memory formation after mild COVID-19. TCRdb re-derived calls from the 5' RACE reads in MiXCR, one entry per CDR3 protein. Of some 68,000 distinct CDR3 sequences listed, approximately 15% are singletons. As for this clonotype: Its matching antigen is unknown.

CDR3 length equals 18 residues. The trim removed 1 base at V and 6 bases at J, leaving 14 bases unmatched. Germline CDR1 is LGHDT and CDR2 is YNNKEL (reference sequence). Regarding the study as a whole: Contracting CD4+ clones sat mainly in CM and EM; CD8+ in EMRA.

Sequences were obtained from PBMCs or a T cell subset sorted from them (not recorded which). This TCR was recovered from an adult woman who had mild COVID-19 (a few samples of this study predate the infection). Cell type and time point are not known. J is TRBJ2-1 and V is TRBV3-1, with 8 nucleotides matching TRBD2. CDR3 amino acids: CASSQVGGAEDIFNEQFF. The CDR3 DNA sequence: TGTGCCAGCAGCCAAGTCGGGGGGGCCGAGGATATCTTCAATGAGCAGTTCTTC.